This TCR beta chain is from a study of T cell responses to AZD1222 COVID-19 vaccine. Study results and limitations: In a largely white British group with more females than males, clonal diversity was possibly underestimated. Along spike, vaccine-associated CD4 TCRs were found throughout, with dominance at 160-218 and 743-854.

Germline values: CDR1 SGHAT, CDR2 FQDESV (reference sequence). The CDR3 extends over 16 amino acids. Trimming cost V 2 bases and J 0 bases; bases outside gene matches: 2. Libraries were prepared by immunoSEQ multiplex PCR; TCRdb keeps only in-frame clonotypes and omits some of them. This sample has fewer than 200,000 clones, with 85% to 90% found just once. Researchers grouped second doses given at about 4 or about 12 weeks into one pool. Comment on this clone: Its specificity is not known.

The chain employs TRBV11-1 and TRBJ2-3, with 10 bases aligning to TRBD1. The specimen was peripheral blood, collected 28 days after the second AZD1222 dose. This clonotype originated in an adult who received the AZD1222 COVID-19 vaccine. The DNA for the CDR3 is TGTGCCAGCAGCTTAAGGACAGGGGGGAGCACAGATACGCAGTATTTT. It encodes CASSLRTGGSTDTQYF.